This TCR beta chain was sequenced during a study of cytomegalovirus exposure and HLA in healthy donors. Germline assignment: CDR1 SGHNT and CDR2 YENEEA. Trimming removed 4 bases at V and 7 bases at J, with 17 bases between. The CDR3 is 15 amino acids. On this clone: The antigen is not known.

Findings and limits, study-wide: Several of the most significant clusters were apparently associated with common viral pathogens in a later analysis. The study carried out a later analysis of TCR beta sequences. It associated some 18,000 of them with specific HLA alleles at a false discovery rate of 0.05. Most TCRs appeared rarely, but some public TCRs recurred in many donors. In vitro, a few CMV-associated chains proved specific for CMV antigens.

This PCR relied on a set of 60 Vbeta primers and 13 Jbeta primers. Sequenced by immunoSEQ multiplex PCR; TCRdb stores in-frame clones only, minus some. The sample contains 150,000 to 170,000 clones, roughly 80% of which appear only once. Sequences were obtained from PBMCs. The chain combines TRBV11-3 with TRBJ2-1; perhaps TRBD2 as D (5 bases). The receptor comes from a middle-aged woman in good health and CMV-seronegative. For the CDR3, the DNA is TGTGCCAGCAGCTCAATCAGGACCCCGGGGAATGAGCAGTTCTTC. Translating gives CASSSIRTPGNEQFF.